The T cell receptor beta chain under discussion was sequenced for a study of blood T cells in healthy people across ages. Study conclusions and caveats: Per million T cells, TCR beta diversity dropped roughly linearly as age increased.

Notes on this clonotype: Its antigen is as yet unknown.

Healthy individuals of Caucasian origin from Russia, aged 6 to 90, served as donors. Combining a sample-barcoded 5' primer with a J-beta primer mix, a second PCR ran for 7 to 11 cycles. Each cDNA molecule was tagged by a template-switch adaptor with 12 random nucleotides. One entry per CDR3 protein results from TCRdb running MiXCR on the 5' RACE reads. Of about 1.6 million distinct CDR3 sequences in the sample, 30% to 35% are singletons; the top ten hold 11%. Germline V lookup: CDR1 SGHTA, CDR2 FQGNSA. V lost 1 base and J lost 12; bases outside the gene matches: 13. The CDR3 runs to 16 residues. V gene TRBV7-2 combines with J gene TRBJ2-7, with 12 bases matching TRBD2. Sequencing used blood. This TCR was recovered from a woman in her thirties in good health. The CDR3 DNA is TGTGCCAGCAGCTTAGGCCGGTCTAGCGGGGGGGAGACCCGGTACTTC. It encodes CASSLGRSSGGETRYF.